This entry is about one T cell receptor beta chain. Its target is not known. Germline lookup yields CDR1 LNHDA and CDR2 SQIVND (reference sequence). After removal of 6 bases from V and 4 bases from J, the junction contained 8 bases not matched to a gene. The CDR3 has 15 amino acids. The sample comes from a study of T cell responses to AZD1222 COVID-19 vaccine. Overall study findings and caveats: Spike-specific TCR breadth rose after two AZD1222 doses, and depth rose as well.

The assay was immunoSEQ multiplex PCR, and TCRdb's table has in-frame clones only and misses some. The table records 100,000 or so clones, approximately 90% of them present only once. The clonotype was recovered from an adult in good health. The chain has TRBV19 and TRBJ1-3; 8 nucleotides align to TRBD1. Sequenced material: peripheral blood, taken on day 0 of AZD1222 vaccination. CDR3 DNA: TGTGCCAGTAGGTCCGGGACAGGCTCAGGAAACACCATATATTTT. Amino acid sequence: CASRSGTGSGNTIYF.